This T cell receptor (beta chain) is drawn from a study of OX40 agonist ivuxolimab in advanced cancers. Whole-study context: From 23 to 79 years was the age range, with a mean of around 57 years, and over 70% were male.

Libraries were prepared by immunoSEQ multiplex PCR; TCRdb keeps only in-frame clonotypes and omits some of them. The data show 45,000 to 65,000 clones, 70% to 85% seen once. Broader study findings: Some nonresponders also had low normalized T-cell clonal expansion. Both blood CD4+ and CD8+ T cells showed clonal growth by week 6 at 0.1 to 3.0 mg/kg.

Regarding this clone: Its antigen remains unknown.

Patients who had autoimmune disease history or got systemic immunosuppression were left out. CDR3 length: 14 amino acids. V dropped 8 bases and J dropped 5; count of bases not matched to a gene: 5. The chain recombines TRBV6-7 with TRBJ2-1; TRBD2 aligns across 11 bases. TRBV6-7 is identified as an open reading frame with a role that is uncertain. The sequenced sample was CD4+ or CD8+ T cells sorted from blood, obtained in a trial of the OX40 agonist ivuxolimab. The receptor was derived from an adult with an advanced solid tumor such as melanoma, head and neck, liver or kidney cancer. The CDR3 nucleotides read TGTGCCAGCCCTACTAGCGGGGGCCACAATGAGCAGTTCTTC. This translates into CASPTSGGHNEQFF.